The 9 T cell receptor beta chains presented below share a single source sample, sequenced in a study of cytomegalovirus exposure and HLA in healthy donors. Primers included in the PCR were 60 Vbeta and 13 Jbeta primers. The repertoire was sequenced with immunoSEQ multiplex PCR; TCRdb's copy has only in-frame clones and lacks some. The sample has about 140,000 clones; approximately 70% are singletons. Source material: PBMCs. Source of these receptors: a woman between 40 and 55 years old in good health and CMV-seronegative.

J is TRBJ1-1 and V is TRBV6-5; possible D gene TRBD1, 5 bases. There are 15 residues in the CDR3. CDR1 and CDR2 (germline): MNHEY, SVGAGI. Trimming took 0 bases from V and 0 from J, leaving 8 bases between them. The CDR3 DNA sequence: TGTGCCAGCAGTTACTCTAACAGGCTGAACACTGAAGCTTTCTTT. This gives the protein CASSYSNRLNTEAFF.

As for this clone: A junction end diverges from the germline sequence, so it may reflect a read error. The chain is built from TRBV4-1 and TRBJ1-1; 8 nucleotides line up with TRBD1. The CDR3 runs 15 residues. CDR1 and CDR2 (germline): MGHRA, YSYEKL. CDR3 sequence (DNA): TGCGCCAGCAGCCAAGGAGGGGGACAGGCTGCTGAAGCTTCCTTT. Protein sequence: CASSQGGGQAAEASF.

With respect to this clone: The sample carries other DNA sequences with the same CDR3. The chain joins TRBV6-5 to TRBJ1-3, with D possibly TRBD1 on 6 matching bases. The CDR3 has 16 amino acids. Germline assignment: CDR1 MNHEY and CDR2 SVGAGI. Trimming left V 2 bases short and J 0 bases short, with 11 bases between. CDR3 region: CASSYGTGNSGNTIYF. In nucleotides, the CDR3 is TGTGCCAGCAGTTACGGAACAGGGAACTCTGGAAACACCATATATTTT.

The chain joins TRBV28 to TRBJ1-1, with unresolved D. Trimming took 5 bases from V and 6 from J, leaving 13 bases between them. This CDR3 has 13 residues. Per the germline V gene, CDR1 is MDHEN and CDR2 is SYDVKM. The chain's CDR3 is CASSPSKEAEAFF. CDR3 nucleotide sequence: TGTGCCAGCAGTCCCTCTAAAGAGGCTGAAGCTTTCTTT.

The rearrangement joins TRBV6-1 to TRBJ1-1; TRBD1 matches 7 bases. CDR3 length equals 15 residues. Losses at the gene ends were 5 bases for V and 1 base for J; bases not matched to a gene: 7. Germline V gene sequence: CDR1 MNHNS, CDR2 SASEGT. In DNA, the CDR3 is TGTGCCAGCAGTCACCTGACAGGGAGGAACACTGAAGCTTTCTTT. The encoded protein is CASSHLTGRNTEAFF.

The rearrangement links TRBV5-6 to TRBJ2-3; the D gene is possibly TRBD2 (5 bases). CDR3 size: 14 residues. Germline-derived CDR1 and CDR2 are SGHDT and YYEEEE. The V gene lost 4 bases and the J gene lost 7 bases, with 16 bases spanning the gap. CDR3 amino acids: CASSGRSRGNTQYF. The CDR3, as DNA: TGTGCCAGCAGCGGAAGATCTAGAGGGAATACGCAGTATTTT.

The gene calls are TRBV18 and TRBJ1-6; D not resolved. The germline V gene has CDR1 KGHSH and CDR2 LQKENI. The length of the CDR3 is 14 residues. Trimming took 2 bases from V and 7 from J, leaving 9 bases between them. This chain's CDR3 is CASSPGQQNSPLHF. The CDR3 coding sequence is TGTGCCAGCTCACCAGGGCAGCAAAATTCACCCCTCCACTTT.

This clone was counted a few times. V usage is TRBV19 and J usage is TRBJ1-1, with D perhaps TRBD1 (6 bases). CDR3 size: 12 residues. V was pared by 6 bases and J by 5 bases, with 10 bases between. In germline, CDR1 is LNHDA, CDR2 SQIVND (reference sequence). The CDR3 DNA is TGTGCCAGTAGCGTGCAGGGGACTGAAGCTTTCTTT. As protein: CASSVQGTEAFF.

CDR3 amino acids: CASARWSGNTIYF. In DNA form, the CDR3 reads TGTGCCAGCGCACGGTGGTCTGGAAACACCATATATTTT. The chain recombines TRBV11-2 with TRBJ1-3; D is undetermined. The V gene lost 8 bases and the J gene lost 1 base, with 9 bases spanning the gap. The V gene's germline CDR1 is SGHAT and CDR2 FQNNGV. The CDR3 contains 13 residues. Full variable domain (outside the CDR3, taken from reference TRBV11-2 and TRBJ1-3): EAGVAQSPRYKIIEKRQSVAFWCNPISGHATLYWYQQILGQGPKLLIQFQNNGVVDDSQLPKDRFSAERLKGVDSTLKIQPAKLEDSAVYLCASARWSGNTIYFGEGSWLTVV.